The present TCR beta chain was sequenced within a study of neoadjuvant anti-PD-1 for oral cavity cancer. About the study: Around day 43, patients without progression received a fourth nivolumab dose before surgery. Broader study findings: Non-responders to neoadjuvant nivolumab had significantly more clonal PBMC T cells than responders.

The V end lost 0 bases, the J end lost 5 bases, and 14 bases lay between the germline ends. The V gene's germline CDR1 is LGHNA and CDR2 YNFKEQ. The CDR3 extends over 15 amino acids. The time point was: after neoadjuvant nivolumab, at surgical resection. PBMC libraries mostly used roughly 480 ng of input genomic DNA, with six replicates per sample. Using immunoSEQ multiplex PCR, the repertoire was profiled, and TCRdb retains in-frame clones only, with some absent. In the table there are some 29,000 clones, more than 65% of which are singletons. This clone is labeled as medium-sized. Its cognate antigen is unknown.

This sample comprised PBMCs, obtained after nivolumab (anti-PD-1) treatment. This clonotype was sampled from a person between 40 and 85 years old with oral cavity squamous cell carcinoma. The gene calls are TRBV4-2 and TRBJ2-7, with a possible D match to TRBD2 (6 bases). CDR3 in DNA: TGTGCCAGCAGCCAAGAAGAGCGGGTGATCCACGAGCAGTACTTC. Translated: CASSQEERVIHEQYF.